This TCR beta chain was observed in a study of CD8+CD57+ T cells in acquired aplastic anemia. Study at large: The study obtained an average of around 3.4 ug of DNA from sorted CD4+ and CD8+ cells. The study's findings and limits: The study identified almost 30 CD8+ CDR3 sequences shared by patients and controls.

J was trimmed by 7 bases and V by 0 bases; bases with no gene match: 9. Germline CDR1 SGDLS, CDR2 YYNGEE. CDR3 length equals 17 residues. Individuals selected for sequencing had exhibited CD8+CD57+ cell expansion on flow cytometry. As a group, the patients uniformly had severe acquired aplastic anemia. Untreated patients provided the blood samples, with no therapy given before sampling. The table lists this clonotype with many counts. Its antigen is as yet unknown. Researchers used genomic DNA as the template to profile TCR beta VDJ and CDR3. Each CDR3 protein gets one entry after TCRdb re-called the reads with MiXCR. The table lists some 150,000 distinct CDR3 sequences, less than 60% of them singletons.

The TCR originated in a human donor with aplastic anemia. The sequenced sample consisted of sorted CD4+, CD8+, or CD8+CD57+ T cells (not recorded which) from PBMCs. The rearrangement joins TRBV9 to TRBJ2-1, with TRBD2 identical over 11 bases. In nucleotides, the CDR3 is TGTGCCAGCAGCGTAGGGTGGTCTAGCGGGGGGCGGAATGAGCAGTTCTTC. Its protein product is CASSVGWSSGGRNEQFF.